The next 25 T cell receptor beta chains were all read from a single sample in a study of CD8+ T cells in alopecia areata. A sort of pooled cutaneous lymph node cells used CD4, CD8alpha, NKG2D, NKG2ACE and other stains. Extraction and reverse transcription of RNA yielded cDNA as the sequencing template. The repertoire was sequenced with immunoSEQ multiplex PCR; TCRdb's copy has only in-frame clones and lacks some. The record shows more than 250,000 clones for this sample, with no singletons present. The sequenced material came from CD4+ T cells sorted from a lymph node. All receptors derive from a C3H/HeJ mouse with alopecia areata. MHC haplotype of the strain: H2-k.

As concerns this clone: All gene names here are mouse names. The read ends 4 residues early relative to the CDR3; the germline J gene fills the gap. The chain combines TRBV13-2 with TRBJ2-5; weak D call: TRBD1 (6 bases). V gave up 4 bases and J gave up 3 bases, with 9 bases separating them. The CDR3 totals 13 residues. The germline gives CDR1 NNHNN, CDR2 SYGAGS (reference sequence). CDR3 region: CASGRQAQDTQYF. CDR3 DNA (partial): TGTGCCAGCGGTCGACAGGCACAAGAC.

This clone was observed a handful of times. Any gene name here is a mouse gene name. The read ends 4 residues shy of where the CDR3 ends; the end is completed using the germline J gene. This sequence joins TRBV31 and TRBJ1-1, with D perhaps matching TRBD1 (5 bases). The CDR3 contains 12 residues. Germline V gene data show CDR1 as GKSSPN and CDR2 as SITVG. The DNA read from the CDR3 is TGTGCCTGGAGTCTGGGGGGTAGA. It codes for CAWSLGGR. The full CDR3 protein is CAWSLGGREVFF.

Concerning this clone itself: Mouse gene names apply. The read comes to an end 4 residues before the CDR3 does, leaving the germline J gene to fill in the end. This rearrangement joins TRBV13-2 to TRBJ2-3; the D call may be TRBD1 or TRBD2 (6 bases each). The CDR3 covers 15 residues. Germline-derived CDR1 and CDR2 are NNHNN and SYGAGS (reference sequence). With 0 bases removed from V and 0 bases from J, the gap between germline ends came to 8 bases. CDR3 bases read: TGTGCCAGCGGTGATGGGGGGCTAAGTGCAGAA. Translation gives CASGDGGLSAE. Given in full, the CDR3 is CASGDGGLSAETLYF.

This clone was seen only a few times. Mouse germline and gene names are used. Sequencing ends 4 residues short of the CDR3 end; the germline J gene provides the rest. V gene TRBV29 combines with J gene TRBJ2-3, with D tentatively TRBD1 (7 bases). With 5 bases removed from V and 2 bases from J, the gap between germline ends came to 14 bases. Germline V gives CDR1 MSHET, CDR2 SYDVDS. The CDR3 totals 15 residues. CDR3 DNA (partial): TGTGCTAGCAGTGGAGGGGGCGAGGATGCAGAA. Protein sequence: CASSGGGEDAE. The full CDR3 protein reads CASSGGGEDAETLYF.

This clone was found a few times. All gene names here are mouse names. Sequencing ends 4 residues short of the CDR3 end; the germline J gene provides the rest. This rearrangement joins TRBV5 to TRBJ1-2, with D unresolved. Germline CDR1 reads LGHNA; CDR2 reads YNLKQL (reference sequence). This CDR3 comprises 16 residues. V lost 3 bases, J lost 0 bases, and 14 bases lay in between. CDR3 DNA (partial): TGTGCCAGCAGCCATACCCCGAAACAAACAAACTCC. Translated: CASSHTPKQTNS. In full, the CDR3 reads CASSHTPKQTNSDYTF.

This clone was counted a few times. Gene names are the mouse ones. The read stops 4 residues short of the end of the CDR3; the missing end is completed from the germline J gene. The V and J genes are TRBV13-2 and TRBJ2-7; 10 positions agree with TRBD2. Unmatched junction bases numbered 4, after V lost 3 bases and J lost 1 base. This CDR3 is built from 15 residues. The germline gives CDR1 NNHNN, CDR2 SYGAGS (reference sequence). This CDR3 reads CASGVGTGVSYEQYF. Partial CDR3 DNA: TGTGCCAGCGGTGTAGGGACTGGGGTTTCCTAT.

Notes on this clone: Each gene name is a mouse one. The read ends 4 residues early relative to the CDR3; the germline J gene fills the gap. The rearrangement joins TRBV13-3 to TRBJ2-1, with 9 positions matching TRBD1. In germline, CDR1 is NNHDY, CDR2 SYVADS. V was clipped by 6 bases and J by 2 bases; unmatched bases: 6. The CDR3 contains 15 residues. The sequenced part of the CDR3 DNA is TGTGCCAGCACCAGGGACAGGGAAGACTATGCT. It yields the protein CASTRDREDYA. The full CDR3 protein is CASTRDREDYAEQFF.

This clone was observed a few times. The gene names given are mouse names. Coverage ceases 4 residues before the CDR3 finishes, and the germline J gene fills in the end. Within the sample, other DNA sequences also encode this same CDR3. The rearrangement links TRBV19 to TRBJ2-7; weak D call: TRBD1 (5 bases). CDR1 is FNHDT and CDR2 is SITEND in the germline V gene (reference sequence). The length of the CDR3 is 12 residues. Here the CDR3 reads CASSMRGYEQYF. Partial CDR3 DNA: TGTGCCAGCAGTATGAGGGGTTAT.

Note on this clone: Mouse gene names apply. The read terminates 4 residues ahead of where the CDR3 ends, so the germline J gene completes it. The gene calls are TRBV1 and TRBJ2-2; D remains ambiguous. The CDR3 totals 13 residues. The germline gives CDR1 NSQYPW, CDR2 LRSPGD (reference sequence). The ends were cut back, 7 bases at V and 0 bases at J, with 6 bases in the middle. CDR3 sequence: CTCMTTNTGQLYF. The part of the CDR3 DNA that was read is TGCACCTGCATGACAACAAACACCGGG.

In the case of this clone: All gene names here are mouse names. The CDR3 is cut off 4 residues early in the read; its end comes from the germline J gene. Other DNA sequences in this sample translate to the same CDR3. This chain connects TRBV13-1 to TRBJ2-4; 8 nucleotides line up with TRBD2. The CDR3 loop spans 13 amino acids. CDR1 and CDR2 (germline): NSHNY, SYGAGN. This CDR3 reads CASSAGGANTLYF. The sequenced part of the CDR3 DNA is TGTGCCAGCAGTGCGGGGGGGGCGAAC.

This clone came up a few times. Gene names denote mouse genes. Coverage ceases 4 residues before the CDR3 finishes, and the germline J gene fills in the end. The V gene is TRBV13-3, the J gene TRBJ1-1; D call uncertain. Looked up from germline, CDR1 is NNHDY and CDR2 is SYVADS. The V end lost 8 bases, the J end lost 3 bases, and 8 bases lay between the germline ends. CDR3 length: 11 amino acids. The CDR3 DNA, read in part, is TGTGCCAGTCGAAAGGACACA. Translated: CASRKDT. Given in full, the CDR3 is CASRKDTEVFF.

As for this clone: Gene names are mouse gene names. The CDR3 goes on 4 residues after the read ends, and that part is filled in from the germline J gene. Other DNA sequences of this sample code for an identical CDR3. The V and J genes are TRBV31 and TRBJ2-4; D gene uncertain. Trimming removed 0 bases at V and 3 bases at J, with 13 bases between. Germline V CDR1 and CDR2: GKSSPN, SITVG. The CDR3 spans 15 residues. The CDR3 reads CAWSLAGGGQNTLYF. The sequenced CDR3 bases are TGTGCCTGGAGTCTAGCTGGAGGTGGGCAAAAC.

In this sample, this clone turned up a few times. Germline and genes here are mouse. The CDR3 end falls 4 residues outside the read, so it is completed with the germline J gene. The chain carries TRBV13-1 and TRBJ2-2; 13 bases map to TRBD2. The CDR3 is made up of 16 amino acids. The V and J ends lost 7 bases and 2 bases, in that order; junction bases with no gene match: 5. Germline V CDR1 and CDR2: NSHNY, SYGAGN. The CDR3 loop reads CASAGLGGRNTGQLYF. Incomplete CDR3 DNA: TGTGCCAGCGCCGGACTGGGGGGGCGTAACACCGGG.

With respect to this clone: The genes and germline here are from mouse. The CDR3 is cut off 4 residues early in the read; its end comes from the germline J gene. Other DNA sequences in this sample translate to the same CDR3. The rearrangement joins TRBV13-1 to TRBJ1-2, with a tentative D call TRBD1 (5 bases). There are 11 residues in the CDR3. Germline loops: CDR1 NSHNY, CDR2 SYGAGN. V lost 5 bases and J lost 4, with 6 bases in between. This CDR3 reads CASSDSSDYTF. The part of the CDR3 DNA that was read is TGTGCCAGCAGCGACAGCTCC.

A word on this clone: These gene names are mouse names. The read comes to an end 4 residues before the CDR3 does, leaving the germline J gene to fill in the end. The same CDR3 is also encoded by other DNA sequences in this sample. The rearrangement links TRBV13-2 to TRBJ2-7; 7 bases match TRBD1. Germline V gives CDR1 NNHNN, CDR2 SYGAGS (reference sequence). The CDR3 consists of 13 residues. CDR3 bases read: TGTGCCAGCGGTGATTACAGGGGTGAT. Its protein is CASGDYRGD. The complete CDR3 reads CASGDYRGDEQYF.

This clone has just a few counts. The gene names here belong to mouse. The sequenced fragment ends 4 residues before the CDR3 boundary, so the rest is inferred from the germline J gene. V and J are TRBV13-1 and TRBJ2-7; 9 bases fit TRBD2. Germline values: CDR1 NSHNY, CDR2 SYGAGN. The CDR3 is 15 amino acids. J was trimmed by 2 bases and V by 0 bases; bases with no gene match: 3. The CDR3 loop reads CASSDVGGRPYEQYF. CDR3 DNA, as far as it was read: TGTGCCAGCAGTGATGTGGGGGGGCGCCCCTAT.

This clone was recorded a few times. Gene names follow the mouse nomenclature. The read ends 4 residues shy of where the CDR3 ends; the end is completed using the germline J gene. The rearrangement links TRBV13-1 to TRBJ1-1, with D maybe TRBD1 (6 bases). This CDR3 is built from 14 residues. CDR1 is NSHNY and CDR2 is SYGAGN in the germline V gene. The chain's CDR3 is CASSDGGAGTEVFF. CDR3 DNA (partial): TGTGCCAGCAGTGATGGGGGGGCGGGAACA.

Regarding this clone: Gene names are the mouse ones. The read gets to within 4 residues of the CDR3 end, and the germline J gene fills in the rest. The genes are TRBV13-1 and TRBJ2-1, with 9 bases lining up with TRBD2. The germline V gene has CDR1 NSHNY and CDR2 SYGAGN. The length of the CDR3 is 16 residues. V lost 3 bases, J lost 2 bases, and 6 bases stayed unmatched. This CDR3 reads CASSAGWGGDYAEQFF. CDR3 bases read: TGTGCCAGCAGTGCTGGGTGGGGGGGCGACTATGCT.

Note on this clone: The genes and germline here are from mouse. From the germline J gene comes the end of the CDR3, since the read stops 4 residues before it. Other DNA sequences from this sample encode an identical CDR3 as well. The V gene is TRBV1, the J gene TRBJ2-7; TRBD2 matches 7 bases. The germline V gene encodes CDR1 NSQYPW and CDR2 LRSPGD (reference sequence). This CDR3 region has 14 residues. This chain's CDR3 is CTCSADAGGDEQYF. The sequenced CDR3 bases are TGCACCTGCAGTGCAGATGCGGGGGGGGAT.

Comment on this clone: Genes here carry mouse names. Read data end 4 residues before the CDR3 end; the end is taken from the germline J gene. The same CDR3 also results from other DNA sequences found in this sample. V gene TRBV13-2 combines with J gene TRBJ2-3, with D possibly being TRBD2 (6 bases). Germline values: CDR1 NNHNN, CDR2 SYGAGS (reference sequence). This CDR3 is 16 amino acids long. V lost 0 bases to trimming and J lost 0 bases, with 11 bases between them. The CDR3 sequence is CASGDGWGSSAETLYF. Incomplete CDR3 DNA: TGTGCCAGCGGTGATGGTTGGGGGTCTAGTGCAGAA.

Regarding this clone: The listed genes are named as in mouse. Read sequence stops 3 residues before the CDR3 end, and the germline J gene provides the missing end. Other DNA sequences of this sample code for an identical CDR3. The chain employs TRBV13-3 and TRBJ1-6; D is unclear. TRBJ1-6 is assigned to the ORF class and has an uncertain function. This CDR3 is built from 13 residues. Trimming stripped 3 bases from V and 5 bases from J, with 6 bases between. Per germline, CDR1 NNHDY and CDR2 SYVADS. This CDR3 reads CASSAQNNSPLYF. CDR3 DNA (partial): TGTGCCAGCAGTGCCCAAAATAATTCGCCC.

With respect to this clone: Mouse names are used for the genes. The read terminates 4 residues before the CDR3 end, so the remaining end is supplied by the germline J gene. The chain uses TRBV13-3 and TRBJ2-1; 7 bases line up with TRBD1. Germline CDR1 NNHDY, CDR2 SYVADS. This CDR3 has 14 residues. V trimming: 2 bases; J trimming: 5 bases; junction bases outside the gene matches: 4. The CDR3 spells CASSDGDRNAEQFF. The sequenced part of the CDR3 DNA is TGTGCCAGCAGTGACGGGGACAGAAATGCT.

This clone was seen only a few times. Each gene name is a mouse one. From the germline J gene comes the end of the CDR3, since the read stops 4 residues before it. In the same sample, other DNA sequences code for this CDR3. The chain joins TRBV19 to TRBJ2-1; no definite D call. CDR1 and CDR2 (germline): FNHDT, SITEND (reference sequence). The ends were cut back, 4 bases at V and 1 base at J, with 3 bases in the middle. The CDR3 consists of 12 residues. CDR3 DNA, as far as it was read: TGTGCCAGCAGTCAAAACTATGCT. Its protein is CASSQNYA. The full CDR3 protein reads CASSQNYAEQFF.

This clone was seen a handful of times. Gene labels here are mouse ones. The read halts 4 residues ahead of the CDR3 end, with the missing end drawn from the germline J gene. J is TRBJ2-3 and V is TRBV13-3, with a possible D match to TRBD2 (7 bases). The CDR3 loop spans 15 amino acids. The germline V gene encodes CDR1 NNHDY and CDR2 SYVADS. Trimming removed 4 bases from V and 2 bases from J, with 14 bases in between. The part of the CDR3 DNA that was read is TGTGCCAGCAGTCGAGGGGGGCAGATTGCAGAA. It specifies CASSRGGQIAE. The CDR3 in its entirety is CASSRGGQIAETLYF.

Only a few counts were recorded for this clone. Mouse germline and gene names are used. From the germline J gene comes the end of the CDR3, since the read stops 4 residues before it. The sample carries other DNA sequences with the same CDR3. The J gene is TRBJ2-1, the V gene TRBV5; 9 bases match TRBD2. The CDR3 length is 15 residues. Germline V gene data show CDR1 as LGHNA and CDR2 as YNLKQL (reference sequence). V dropped 2 bases and J dropped 4; count of bases not matched to a gene: 3. The CDR3 bases that were read are TGTGCCAGCAGCCAATCTGGGGGGGTATATGCT. Protein sequence: CASSQSGGVYA. The CDR3 as a whole reads CASSQSGGVYAEQFF.